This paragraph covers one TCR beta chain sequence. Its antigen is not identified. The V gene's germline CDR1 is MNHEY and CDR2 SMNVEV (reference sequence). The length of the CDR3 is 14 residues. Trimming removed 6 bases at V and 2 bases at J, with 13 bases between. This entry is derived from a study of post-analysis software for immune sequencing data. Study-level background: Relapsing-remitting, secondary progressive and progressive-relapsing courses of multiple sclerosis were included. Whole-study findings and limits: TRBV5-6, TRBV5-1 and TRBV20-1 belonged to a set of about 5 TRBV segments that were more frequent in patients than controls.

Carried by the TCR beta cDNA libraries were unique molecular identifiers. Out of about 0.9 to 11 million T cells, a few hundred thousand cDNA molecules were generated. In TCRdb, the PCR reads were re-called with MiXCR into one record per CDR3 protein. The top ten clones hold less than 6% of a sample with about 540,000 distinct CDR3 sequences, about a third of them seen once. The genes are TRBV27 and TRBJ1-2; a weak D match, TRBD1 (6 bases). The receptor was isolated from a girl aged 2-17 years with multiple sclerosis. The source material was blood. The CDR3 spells CASSDLTGNYGYTF. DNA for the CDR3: TGTGCCAGCAGCGACTTGACAGGCAACTATGGCTACACCTTC.